This T cell receptor beta chain was captured in a study of response to subunit inactivated influenza vaccine. Study-wide results and limits: Authors suggested each seasonal influenza vaccination recruits few new T cells.

About this clonotype itself: The antigen remains unidentified.

This CDR3 contains 15 residues. Germline-derived CDR1 and CDR2 are SGHRS and YFSETQ. The ends were cut back, 1 base at V and 1 base at J, with 11 bases in the middle. TCRdb analysed the RT-PCR reads with MiXCR anew, one entry per CDR3 protein. The sample lists approximately 700,000 distinct CDR3 sequences, around 16% occurring once. The clonotype originates from a man in his fifties who received an inactivated influenza vaccine. V is TRBV5-1 and J is TRBJ2-5; D could derive from TRBD1 or TRBD2 (6 bases each). Here the sequenced sample was PBMCs from blood, taken 11 to 12 days after vaccination. CDR3 DNA: TGCGCCAGCAGCTTGTGGGGGGCTTTCCAAGAGACCCAGTACTTC. Translation: CASSLWGAFQETQYF.